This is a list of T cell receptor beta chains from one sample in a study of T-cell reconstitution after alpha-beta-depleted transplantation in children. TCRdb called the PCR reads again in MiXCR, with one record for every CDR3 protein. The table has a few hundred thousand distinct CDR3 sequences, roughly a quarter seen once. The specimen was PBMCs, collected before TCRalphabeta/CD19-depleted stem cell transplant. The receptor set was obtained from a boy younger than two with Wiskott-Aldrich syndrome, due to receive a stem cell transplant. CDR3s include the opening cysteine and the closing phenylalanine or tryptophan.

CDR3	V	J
CASRPAASGSITDTQYF	TRBV7-2	TRBJ2-3
CASSRDPLYEQYF	TRBV5-1	TRBJ2-7
CAIGVTEGNTIYF	TRBV10-3	TRBJ1-3
CASSLAGGSGYNEQFF	TRBV5-1	TRBJ2-1
CASSETGTSLNEQFF	TRBV5-1	TRBJ2-1
CASSSRGKGRAHEQYF	TRBV5-1	TRBJ2-7
CASSYLSSRPTDTQYF	TRBV18	TRBJ2-3
CASSADWSDGYNEQFF	TRBV6-1	TRBJ2-1
CASTRRAGDKDTQYF	TRBV5-1	TRBJ2-3
CASSYDESTDTQYF	TRBV5-1	TRBJ2-3
CASRSGTGGRGNQPQHF	TRBV12-3/TRBV12-4	TRBJ1-5
CASSPEGYGYTF	TRBV18	TRBJ1-2
CSVVGVPTSYNEQFF	TRBV29-1	TRBJ2-1
CASSFLTSLYNEQFF	TRBV7-2	TRBJ2-1
CASSYPRQGAGEQYF	TRBV6-5	TRBJ2-7
CASSLVGGSDQYEQFF	TRBV5-1	TRBJ2-1
CASSLVSGGYTF	TRBV5-5	TRBJ1-2
CASSLGGPTPEAFF	TRBV28	TRBJ1-1
CATEQGSTGELFF	TRBV24-1	TRBJ2-2
CASSEYERTGELFF	TRBV2	TRBJ2-2
CASSLGRENDQFF	TRBV7-3	TRBJ2-1
CASSQDGGTETSGANVLTF	TRBV4-1	TRBJ2-6
CASSGGQGGNQPQHF	TRBV2	TRBJ1-5
CSARVGGERTEAFF	TRBV20-1	TRBJ1-1